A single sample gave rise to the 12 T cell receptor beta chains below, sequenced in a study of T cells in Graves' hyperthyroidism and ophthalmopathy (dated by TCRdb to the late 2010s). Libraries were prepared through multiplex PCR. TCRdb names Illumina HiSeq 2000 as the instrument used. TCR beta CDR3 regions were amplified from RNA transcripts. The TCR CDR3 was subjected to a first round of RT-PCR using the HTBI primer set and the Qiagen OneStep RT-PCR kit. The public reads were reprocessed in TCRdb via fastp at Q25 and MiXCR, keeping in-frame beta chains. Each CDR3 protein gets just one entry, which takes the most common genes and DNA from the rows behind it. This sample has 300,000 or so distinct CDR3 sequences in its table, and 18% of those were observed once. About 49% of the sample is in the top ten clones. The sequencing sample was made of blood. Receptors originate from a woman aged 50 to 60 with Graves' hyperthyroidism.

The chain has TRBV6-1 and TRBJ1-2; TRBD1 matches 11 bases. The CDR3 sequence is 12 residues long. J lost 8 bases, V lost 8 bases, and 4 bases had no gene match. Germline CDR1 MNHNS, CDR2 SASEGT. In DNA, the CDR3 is TGTGCCAGCGGACAGGGGGCGAAAGGCTACACCTTC. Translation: CASGQGAKGYTF.

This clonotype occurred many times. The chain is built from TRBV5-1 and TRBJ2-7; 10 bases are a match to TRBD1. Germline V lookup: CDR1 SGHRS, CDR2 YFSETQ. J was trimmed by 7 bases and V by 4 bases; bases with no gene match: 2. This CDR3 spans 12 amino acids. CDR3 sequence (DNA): TGCGCCAGCAGCGGGGACAGGGGAGAGCAGTACGTC. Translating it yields CASSGDRGEQYV.

In DNA form, the CDR3 reads TGCGCCAGCAGCCAAACAGCGGGACAGGGAGGCGATCAGCCCCAGCATTTT. Translating gives CASSQTAGQGGDQPQHF. The chain combines TRBV4-1 with TRBJ1-5; 9 bases agree with TRBD1. V trimming: 2 bases; J trimming: 5 bases; junction bases outside the gene matches: 10. Per germline, CDR1 MGHRA and CDR2 YSYEKL. CDR3 length: 17 residues.

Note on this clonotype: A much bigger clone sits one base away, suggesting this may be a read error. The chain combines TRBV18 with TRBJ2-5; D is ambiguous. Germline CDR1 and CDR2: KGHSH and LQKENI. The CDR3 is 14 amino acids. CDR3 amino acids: CVSSPVTASETQYF. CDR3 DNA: TGTGTCAGCTCACCGGTGACGGCGTCCGAGACCCAGTACTTC.

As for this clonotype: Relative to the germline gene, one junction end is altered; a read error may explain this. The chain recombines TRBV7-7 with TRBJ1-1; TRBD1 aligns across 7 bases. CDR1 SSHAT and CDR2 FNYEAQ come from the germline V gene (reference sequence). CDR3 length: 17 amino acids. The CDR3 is CASSLAFPGGVSTEAFF. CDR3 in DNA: TGTGCTAGCAGCTTAGCGTTCCCAGGGGGGGTGAGTACTGAAGCTTTCTTT. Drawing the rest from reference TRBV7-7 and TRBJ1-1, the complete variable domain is GAGVSQSPRYKVTKRGQDVTLRCDPISSHATLYWYQQALGQGPEFLTYFNYEAQPDKSGLPSDRFSAERPEGSISTLTIQRTEQRDSAMYRCASSLAFPGGVSTEAFFGQGTRLTVV.

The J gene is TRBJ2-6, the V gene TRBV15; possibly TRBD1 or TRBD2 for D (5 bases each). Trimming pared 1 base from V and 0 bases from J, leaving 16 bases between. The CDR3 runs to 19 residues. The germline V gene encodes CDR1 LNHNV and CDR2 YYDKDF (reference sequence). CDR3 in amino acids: CATSRAGPGTFSGANVLTF. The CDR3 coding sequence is TGTGCCACCAGCAGAGCAGGGCCAGGGACCTTCTCTGGGGCCAACGTCCTGACTTTC.

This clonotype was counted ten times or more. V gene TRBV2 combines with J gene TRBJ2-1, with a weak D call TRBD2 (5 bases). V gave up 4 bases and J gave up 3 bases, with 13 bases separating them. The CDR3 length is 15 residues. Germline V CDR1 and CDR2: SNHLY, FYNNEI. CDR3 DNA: TGTGCCAGCAGTGCAAGCGGCTATTACTACAATGAGCAGTTCTTC. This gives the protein CASSASGYYYNEQFF.

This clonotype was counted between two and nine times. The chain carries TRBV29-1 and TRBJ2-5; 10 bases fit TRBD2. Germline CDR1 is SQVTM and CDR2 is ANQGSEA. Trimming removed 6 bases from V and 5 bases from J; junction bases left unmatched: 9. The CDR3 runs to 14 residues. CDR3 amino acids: CSVWGLAGVETQYF. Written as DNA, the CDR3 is TGCAGCGTGTGGGGTCTAGCGGGAGTGGAGACCCAGTACTTC.

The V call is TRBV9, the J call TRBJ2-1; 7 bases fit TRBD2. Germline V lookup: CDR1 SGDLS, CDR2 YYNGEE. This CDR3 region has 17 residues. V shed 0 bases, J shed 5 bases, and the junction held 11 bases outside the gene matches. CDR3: CASSVASWGGPNNEQFF. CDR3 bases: TGTGCCAGCAGCGTAGCATCTTGGGGGGGTCCCAACAATGAGCAGTTCTTC.

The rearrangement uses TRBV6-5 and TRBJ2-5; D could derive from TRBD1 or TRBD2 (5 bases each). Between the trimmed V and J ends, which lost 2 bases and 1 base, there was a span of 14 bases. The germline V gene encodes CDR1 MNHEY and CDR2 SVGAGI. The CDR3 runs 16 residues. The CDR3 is CASSYGGAAIQETQYF. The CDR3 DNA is TGTGCCAGCAGTTACGGGGGAGCCGCAATCCAAGAGACCCAGTACTTC.

CDR3 in amino acids: CATQRGQGTDTQYF. The CDR3 DNA sequence: TGTGCCACCCAAAGAGGACAGGGCACAGATACGCAGTATTTT. The genes are TRBV19 and TRBJ2-3; the match to TRBD1 covers 7 bases. CDR1 LNHDA and CDR2 SQIVND come from the germline V gene (reference sequence). CDR3 size: 14 residues. V gave up 10 bases and J gave up 1 base; unmatched junction bases: 8. The variable domain in full, completed from reference TRBV19 and TRBJ2-3, reads DGGITQSPKYLFRKEGQNVTLSCEQNLNHDAMYWYRQDPGQGLRLIYYSQIVNDFQKGDIAEGYSVSREKKESFPLTVTSAQKNPTAFYLCATQRGQGTDTQYFGPGTRLTVL.

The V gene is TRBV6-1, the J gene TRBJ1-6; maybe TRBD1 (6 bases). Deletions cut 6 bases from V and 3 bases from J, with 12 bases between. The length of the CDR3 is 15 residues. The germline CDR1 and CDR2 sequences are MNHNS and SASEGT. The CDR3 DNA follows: TGTGCCAGCAGAGTTGTGGACAGCTATAATTCACCCCTCCACTTT. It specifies CASRVVDSYNSPLHF.